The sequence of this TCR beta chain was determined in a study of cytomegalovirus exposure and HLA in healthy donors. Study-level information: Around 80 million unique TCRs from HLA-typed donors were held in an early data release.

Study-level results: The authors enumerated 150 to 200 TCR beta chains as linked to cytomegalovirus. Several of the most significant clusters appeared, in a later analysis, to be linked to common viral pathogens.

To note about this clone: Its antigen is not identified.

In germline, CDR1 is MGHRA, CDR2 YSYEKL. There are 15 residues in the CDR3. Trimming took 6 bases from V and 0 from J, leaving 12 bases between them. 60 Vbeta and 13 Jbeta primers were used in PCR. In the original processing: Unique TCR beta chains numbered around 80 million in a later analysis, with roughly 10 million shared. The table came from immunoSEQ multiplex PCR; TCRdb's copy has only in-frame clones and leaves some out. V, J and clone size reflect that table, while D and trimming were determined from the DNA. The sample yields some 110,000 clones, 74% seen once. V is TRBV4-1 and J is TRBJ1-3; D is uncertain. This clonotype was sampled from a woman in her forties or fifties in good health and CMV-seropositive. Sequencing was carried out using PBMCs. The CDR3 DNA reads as TGCGCCAGCAGGGCACTACGGTACTCTGGAAACACCATATATTTT. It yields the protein CASRALRYSGNTIYF.